This section outlines one T cell receptor (beta chain) sequence together with its context. Its antigen remains unknown. This entry comes from a study of shared clonotypes between healthy human individuals. About the study: Each donor contributed plates that comprised three CD4 naive, three CD4 memory, two CD8 naive and one CD8 memory.

Study findings and constraints: Since donors were few, the genetic and exposure-history diversity represented was limited.

The authors loaded about 200 ng DNA, 30,000 to 35,000 T cell genomes, into sorted-subset replicate PCRs. Only in-frame clones appear in the TCRdb table, and some are missing; sequencing was by immunoSEQ multiplex PCR. The profile shows around 2,000,000 clones, around 95% of them singletons. This clonotype originated in a man aged 18 to 30 in good health. Sequencing was performed on naive CD4+ T cells sorted from blood. The sample's subset: CD45RA+ positively selected.

For the CDR3, the DNA is TGTGCCAGCAGCACCGGACACCGCTACGAGCAGTACTTC. This codes for CASSTGHRYEQYF. The V and J genes are TRBV5-6 and TRBJ2-7, with TRBD1 as a possible D gene (5 bases). The CDR3 has 13 amino acids. Deletions cut 4 bases from V and 3 bases from J, with 11 bases between. The V gene's germline CDR1 is SGHDT and CDR2 YYEEEE.